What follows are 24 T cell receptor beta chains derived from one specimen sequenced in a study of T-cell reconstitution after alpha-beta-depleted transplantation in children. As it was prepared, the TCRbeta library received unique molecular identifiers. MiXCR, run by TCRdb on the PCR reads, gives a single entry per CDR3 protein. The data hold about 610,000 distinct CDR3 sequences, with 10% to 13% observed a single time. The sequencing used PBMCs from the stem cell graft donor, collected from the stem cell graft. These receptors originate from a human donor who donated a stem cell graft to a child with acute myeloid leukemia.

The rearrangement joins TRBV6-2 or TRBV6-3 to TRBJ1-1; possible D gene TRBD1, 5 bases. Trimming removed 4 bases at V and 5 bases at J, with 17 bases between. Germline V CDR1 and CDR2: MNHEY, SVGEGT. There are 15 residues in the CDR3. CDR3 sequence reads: CASSSPRGWGTEAFF. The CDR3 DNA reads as TGTGCCAGCAGTTCCCCTCGGGGGTGGGGGACTGAAGCTTTCTTT.

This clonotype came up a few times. For the CDR3, the DNA is TGTGCCAGCAGCCAAGATCCAGGGGCGAACACTGAAGCTTTCTTT. Protein sequence: CASSQDPGANTEAFF. The chain employs TRBV4-2 and TRBJ1-1; a weak D match, TRBD1 (6 bases). This CDR3 is 15 amino acids long. Trimming removed 0 bases at V and 1 base at J, with 9 bases between. Per germline, CDR1 LGHNA and CDR2 YNFKEQ.

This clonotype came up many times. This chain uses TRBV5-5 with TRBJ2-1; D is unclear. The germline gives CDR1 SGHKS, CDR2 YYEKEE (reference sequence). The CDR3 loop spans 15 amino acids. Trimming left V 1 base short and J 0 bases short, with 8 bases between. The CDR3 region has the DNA TGTGCCAGCAGCTTGTCGGTAGGCTCCTACAATGAGCAGTTCTTC. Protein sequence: CASSLSVGSYNEQFF.

The CDR3 sequence: CSAREGEVRAGANVLTF. CDR3 bases: TGCAGTGCTAGAGAAGGCGAGGTCCGGGCTGGGGCCAACGTCCTGACTTTC. The V and J genes are TRBV20-1 and TRBJ2-6; D is unclear. The CDR3 sequence is 17 residues long. CDR1 and CDR2 (germline): DFQATT, SNEGSKA (reference sequence). V was pared by 0 bases and J by 2 bases, with 14 bases between.

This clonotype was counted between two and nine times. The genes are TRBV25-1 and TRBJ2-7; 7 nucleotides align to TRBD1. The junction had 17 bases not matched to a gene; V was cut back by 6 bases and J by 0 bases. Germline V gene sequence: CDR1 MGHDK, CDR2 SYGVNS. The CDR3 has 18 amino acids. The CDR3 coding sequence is TGTGCCAGCAGATCCGACAGGGCTTTACGGGTGGGCTCCTACGAGCAGTACTTC. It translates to CASRSDRALRVGSYEQYF.

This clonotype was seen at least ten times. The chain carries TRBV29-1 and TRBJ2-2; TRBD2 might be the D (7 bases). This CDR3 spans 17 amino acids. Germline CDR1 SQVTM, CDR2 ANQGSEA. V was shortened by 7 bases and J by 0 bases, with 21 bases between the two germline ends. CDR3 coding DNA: TGCAGCGGAACGGGGGGCTCGGGGGGCACGAACACCGGGGAGCTGTTTTTT. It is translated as CSGTGGSGGTNTGELFF.

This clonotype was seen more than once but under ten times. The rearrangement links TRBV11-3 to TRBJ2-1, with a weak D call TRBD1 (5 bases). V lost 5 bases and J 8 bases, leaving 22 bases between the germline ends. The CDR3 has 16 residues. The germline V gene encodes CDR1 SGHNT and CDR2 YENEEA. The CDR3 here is CASSLAPQVGQHEQFF. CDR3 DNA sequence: TGTGCCAGCAGCCTCGCGCCACAGGTCGGACAACATGAGCAGTTCTTC.

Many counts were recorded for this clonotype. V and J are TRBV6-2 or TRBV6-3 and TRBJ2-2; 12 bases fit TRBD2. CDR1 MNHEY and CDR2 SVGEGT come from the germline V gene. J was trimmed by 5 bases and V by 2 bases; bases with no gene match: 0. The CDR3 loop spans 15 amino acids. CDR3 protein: CASSYGLAGTGELFF. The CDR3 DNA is TGTGCCAGCAGTTACGGACTAGCGGGGACCGGGGAGCTGTTTTTT.

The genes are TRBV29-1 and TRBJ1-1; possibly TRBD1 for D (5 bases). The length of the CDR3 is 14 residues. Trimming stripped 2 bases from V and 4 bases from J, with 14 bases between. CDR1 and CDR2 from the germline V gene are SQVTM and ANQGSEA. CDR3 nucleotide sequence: TGCAGCGTTGAACCCCAGGGAGTAGGCACTGAAGCTTTCTTT. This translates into CSVEPQGVGTEAFF.

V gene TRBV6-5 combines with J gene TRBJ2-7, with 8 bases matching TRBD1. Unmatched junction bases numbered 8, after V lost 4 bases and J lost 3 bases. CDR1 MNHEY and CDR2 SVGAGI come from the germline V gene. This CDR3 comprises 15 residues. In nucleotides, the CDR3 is TGTGCCAGCAGTTCGACTCCGGGACAGGACTACGAGCAGTACTTC. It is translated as CASSSTPGQDYEQYF.

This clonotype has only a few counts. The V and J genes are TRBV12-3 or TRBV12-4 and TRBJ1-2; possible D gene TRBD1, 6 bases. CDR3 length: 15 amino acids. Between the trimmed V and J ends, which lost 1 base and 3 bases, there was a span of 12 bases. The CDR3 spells CASSLDGGLYYGYTF. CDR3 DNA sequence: TGTGCCAGCAGTTTAGATGGGGGGCTCTACTATGGCTACACCTTC.

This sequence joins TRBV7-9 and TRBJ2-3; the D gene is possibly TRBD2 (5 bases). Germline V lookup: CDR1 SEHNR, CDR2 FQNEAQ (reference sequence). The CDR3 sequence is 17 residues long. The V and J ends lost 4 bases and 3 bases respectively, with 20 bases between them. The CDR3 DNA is TGTGCCAGCAGCTCCCTGGCCAAGGGAGTTTTAACAGATACGCAGTATTTT. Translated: CASSSLAKGVLTDTQYF.

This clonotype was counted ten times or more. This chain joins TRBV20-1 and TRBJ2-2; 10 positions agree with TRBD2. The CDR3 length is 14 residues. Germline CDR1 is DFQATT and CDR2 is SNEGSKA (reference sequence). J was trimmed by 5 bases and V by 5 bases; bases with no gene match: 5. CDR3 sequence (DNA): TGCAGTGCTCGTAAGCGGGAGGGAACCGGGGAGCTGTTTTTT. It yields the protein CSARKREGTGELFF.

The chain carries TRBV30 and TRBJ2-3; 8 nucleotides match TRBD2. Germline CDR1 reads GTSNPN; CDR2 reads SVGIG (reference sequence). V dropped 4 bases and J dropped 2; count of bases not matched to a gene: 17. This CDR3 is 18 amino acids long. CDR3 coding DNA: TGTGCCTGGAAAGCTCGGCGGGAGGACCCTCCCTACACAGATACGCAGTATTTT. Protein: CAWKARREDPPYTDTQYF.

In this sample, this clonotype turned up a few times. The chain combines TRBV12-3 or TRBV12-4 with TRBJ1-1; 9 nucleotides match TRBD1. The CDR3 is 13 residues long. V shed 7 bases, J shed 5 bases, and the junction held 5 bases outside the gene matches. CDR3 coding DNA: TGTGCCAGCAAAGGACAGGGGTGGACTGAAGCTTTCTTT. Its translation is CASKGQGWTEAFF.

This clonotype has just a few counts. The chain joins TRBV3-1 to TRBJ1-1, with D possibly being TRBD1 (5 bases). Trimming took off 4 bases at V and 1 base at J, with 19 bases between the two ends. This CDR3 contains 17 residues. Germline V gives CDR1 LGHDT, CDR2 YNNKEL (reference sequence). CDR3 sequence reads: CASSRNGRGRRNTEAFF. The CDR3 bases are TGTGCCAGCAGCCGAAATGGGCGGGGACGGCGGAACACTGAAGCTTTCTTT.

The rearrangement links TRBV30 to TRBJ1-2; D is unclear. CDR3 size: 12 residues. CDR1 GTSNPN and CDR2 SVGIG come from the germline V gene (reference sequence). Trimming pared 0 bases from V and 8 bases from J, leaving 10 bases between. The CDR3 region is CAWSVLGGGYTF. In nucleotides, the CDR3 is TGTGCCTGGAGTGTACTGGGAGGCGGCTACACCTTC.

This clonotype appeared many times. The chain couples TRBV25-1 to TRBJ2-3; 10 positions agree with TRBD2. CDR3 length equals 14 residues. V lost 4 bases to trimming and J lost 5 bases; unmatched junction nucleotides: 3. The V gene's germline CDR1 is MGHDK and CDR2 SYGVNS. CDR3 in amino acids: CASSVAGGRDTQYF. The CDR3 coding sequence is TGTGCCAGCAGTGTAGCGGGAGGAAGAGATACGCAGTATTTT.

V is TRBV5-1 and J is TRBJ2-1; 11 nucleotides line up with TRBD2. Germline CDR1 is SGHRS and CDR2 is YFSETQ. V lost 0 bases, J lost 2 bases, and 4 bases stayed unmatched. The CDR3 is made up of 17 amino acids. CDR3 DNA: TGCGCCAGCAGCTTGGCGGGGGGACTAGCGGCCTACAATGAGCAGTTCTTC. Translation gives CASSLAGGLAAYNEQFF.

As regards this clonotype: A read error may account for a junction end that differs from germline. The CDR3 DNA is TGTACCAGCAGCCTGCTCGAGGGGACTAGCCGGTTAAGGACCGGGGAGCTGTTTTTT. It yields the protein CTSSLLEGTSRLRTGELFF. The gene calls are TRBV6-4 and TRBJ2-2; 9 nucleotides align to TRBD2. Germline CDR1 and CDR2: MRHNA and SNTAGT. The CDR3 is 19 amino acids.

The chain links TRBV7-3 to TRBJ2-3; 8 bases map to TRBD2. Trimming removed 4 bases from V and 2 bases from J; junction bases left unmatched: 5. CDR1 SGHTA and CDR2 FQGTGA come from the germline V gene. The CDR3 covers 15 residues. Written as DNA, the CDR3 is TGTGCCAGCAGCTCCCGGGGGGGTGACACAGATACGCAGTATTTT. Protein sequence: CASSSRGGDTDTQYF.

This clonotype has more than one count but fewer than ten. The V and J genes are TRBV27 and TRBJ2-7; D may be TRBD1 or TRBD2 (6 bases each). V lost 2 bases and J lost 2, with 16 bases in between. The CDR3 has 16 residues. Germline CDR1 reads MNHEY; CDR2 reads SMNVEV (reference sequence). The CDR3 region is CASSLNGGPRTYEQYF. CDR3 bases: TGTGCCAGCAGTTTAAACGGGGGCCCGAGGACCTACGAGCAGTACTTC.

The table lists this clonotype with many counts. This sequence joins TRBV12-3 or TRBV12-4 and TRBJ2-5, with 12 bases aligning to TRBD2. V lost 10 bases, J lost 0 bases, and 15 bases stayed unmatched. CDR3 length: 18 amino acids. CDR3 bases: TGTGCCACCGCCCGCGGTAGGCTAGCGGGAGGGTACCAAGAGACCCAGTACTTC. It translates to CATARGRLAGGYQETQYF.

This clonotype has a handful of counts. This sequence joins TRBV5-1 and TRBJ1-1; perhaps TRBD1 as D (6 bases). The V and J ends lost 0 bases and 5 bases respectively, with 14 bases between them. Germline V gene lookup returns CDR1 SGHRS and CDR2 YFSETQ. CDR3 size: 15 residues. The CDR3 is CASSLDRGAGTEAFF. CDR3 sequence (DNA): TGCGCCAGCAGCTTGGATCGGGGGGCTGGGACTGAAGCTTTCTTT.